This TCR beta chain was captured in a study of regulatory and conventional T cells in RAG deficiency. Overall study results and limits: Omenn CD25-high CD127-low cells may be activated cells, not true Tregs. Shannon entropy was markedly lower and Simpson indices higher in RAG-deficient patients than control T-cell subsets. Shorter CDR3s in all patient subsets; >85% Treg-Tconv overlap in Omenn.

The table lists this clone with a count of one. Its specificity is not known. The protocol was immunoSEQ multiplex PCR, while the TCRdb copy is restricted to in-frame clones and leaves out a portion. The repertoire holds around 30,000 clones, with 80% to 90% as singletons. The germline CDR1 and CDR2 sequences are SGHTA and FQGNSA. The CDR3 is 17 residues long. V shed 0 bases and J 0 bases; nucleotides not matched to a gene: 6. These data were likewise used in another study, on regulatory T cells. That paper adds: The primer mix had 52 TRBV and 13 TRBJ primers.

This sequence joins TRBV7-2 and TRBJ2-3; 7 bases map to TRBD1. The source material was CD8+ T cells sorted from blood. The clonotype comes from a human donor in good health. CDR3 sequence (DNA): TGTGCCAGCAGCTTAGCGCAGGGACAGCTGAGCACAGATACGCAGTATTTT. It is translated as CASSLAQGQLSTDTQYF.